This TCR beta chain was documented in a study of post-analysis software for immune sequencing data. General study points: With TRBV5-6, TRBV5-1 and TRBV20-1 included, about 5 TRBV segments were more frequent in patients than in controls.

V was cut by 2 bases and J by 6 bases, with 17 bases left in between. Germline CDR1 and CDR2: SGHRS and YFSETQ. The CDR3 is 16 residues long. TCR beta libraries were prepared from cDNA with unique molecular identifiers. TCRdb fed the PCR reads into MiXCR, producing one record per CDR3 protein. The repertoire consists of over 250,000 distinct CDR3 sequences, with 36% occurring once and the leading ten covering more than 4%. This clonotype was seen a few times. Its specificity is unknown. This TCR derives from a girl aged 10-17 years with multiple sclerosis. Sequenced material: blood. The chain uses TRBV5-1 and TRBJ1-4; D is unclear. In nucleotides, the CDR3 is TGCGCCAGCAGCTTTGGCGGGAATAGAAGGGATGAAAAACTGTTTTTT. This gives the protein CASSFGGNRRDEKLFF.